This TCR beta chain is from a study of blood T cell repertoires in COVID-19. Overall study: Whether acute or convalescent, the COVID-19 samples came from the United States, Italy and Spain. From T cells, B-cell-depleted T cells, or PBMCs came the material, which was cDNA or gDNA.

The CDR3 is 12 residues long. V was pared by 4 bases and J by 7 bases, with 10 bases between. The germline V gene encodes CDR1 SGHDN and CDR2 FVKESK. Per the study methods: Counts of nucleated cells, estimated from reference gene primer amplification, were obtained. Sequencing was performed with immunoSEQ multiplex PCR; in TCRdb, only in-frame clones are kept and a portion is missing. Clonal size and the V and J genes are those of that table, whereas D and trimming came from the DNA. The top ten hold approximately 4% of the sample, which has around 330,000 clones, around 89% seen once. The genes are TRBV14 and TRBJ1-1; possible D gene TRBD1, 6 bases. The sequenced sample consisted of peripheral blood. The receptor comes from a woman in her 50s with active or convalescent COVID-19. The CDR3 coding sequence is TGTGCCAGCAGCCCACAGGGATTTGAAGCTTTCTTT. Residues: CASSPQGFEAFF.